The T cell receptor (beta chain) described here comes from a study of CD8 T cells in Susac syndrome (dated by TCRdb to the late 2010s). Some background on the complete study: Whether CD8+ T cell activation and differentiation in Susac syndrome was antigen driven was tested using repertoire sequencing. CD8+ T cell repertoire clonality was compared between some 13 healthy donors, approximately 14 Susac syndrome patients and 15 multiple sclerosis patients. Findings and caveats that apply to the study as a whole: The study acknowledged that relatively few individuals were included in the TCR sequencing and HLA analysis.

RNA was extracted with the RNeasy kit and 0.5 to 1 ug was reverse transcribed using random hexamers. The immunoSEQ multiplex PCR assay, covering 54 Vbeta and 13 Jbeta segments, was used to amplify TCR beta CDR3 regions. PCR amplification bias was corrected by using a synthetic template baseline for primer optimization and computational correction. In the original analysis: Reads were annotated to V, D and J genes per IMGT and analyzed with immunoSEQ Analyzer, keeping only productive sequences. To calculate clonality, Shannon entropy was normalized by log2 of the number of productive unique sequences and then subtracted from one. Public and private clones were assessed among the 100 most prevalent clones of each patient and control. A clone was defined as Susac-specific if it was absent from the healthy and MS cohorts, from 1052 published viral clones and from other ImmuneACCESS disease sequences. TCRdb trimmed the raw reads at Q25, called clones with MiXCR and kept productive beta chains. Entries that share a CDR3 protein sequence are merged under the most common genes and DNA. The V and J calls and clone size come from TCRdb's table, not from the authors' own analysis. This sample lists approximately 150,000 distinct CDR3 sequences; 80% were detected once. Roughly 0.53% of the sample is held by the ten biggest clonotypes.

Peripheral blood CD8+ and CD4+ T cells from healthy donors, Susac syndrome patients and multiple sclerosis patients were profiled by high-throughput TCR beta sequencing. Treatment-naive patients with stable or active relapsing-remitting disease fulfilling revised McDonald criteria were used as multiple sclerosis controls. Bulk CD8+ and CD4+ T cells were purified by magnetic negative isolation, while CD8+ TEMRA cells were enriched using FACS. Blood was collected in EDTA tubes and processed within 24 hours, with PBMCs isolated through density gradient centrifugation. PBMCs intended for TCR sequencing were cryopreserved in liquid nitrogen and were subsequently thawed in a 37 degrees C water bath. The sorted or isolated CD4+, CD8+ and CD8+ TEMRA cells reached a purity of at least 90%. Trimmed from V: 8 bases; trimmed from J: 5 bases; junction bases lacking a gene match: 6. Its CDR3 holds 13 amino acids, cysteine through phenylalanine. Kept here is only the CDR3 DNA, which spans 39 bases and is read in frame from base 1. CDR1 and CDR2 (MNHEY, SVGEGT) derive from the germline V gene.

Remarks on this clonotype: The target of this receptor is not known. Base qualities are missing; no much larger clone stands one base away.

The clonotype comes from a human donor with multiple sclerosis. The chain employs TRBV6-2 or TRBV6-3 and TRBJ2-1, with TRBD2 identical over 7 junction bases. Sequencing input: CD8+ T cells from PBMCs. The DNA sequence is given as TGTGCCAGCGCACTAGCGCCAAACAATGAGCAGTTCTTC. This gives the protein CASALAPNNEQFF.